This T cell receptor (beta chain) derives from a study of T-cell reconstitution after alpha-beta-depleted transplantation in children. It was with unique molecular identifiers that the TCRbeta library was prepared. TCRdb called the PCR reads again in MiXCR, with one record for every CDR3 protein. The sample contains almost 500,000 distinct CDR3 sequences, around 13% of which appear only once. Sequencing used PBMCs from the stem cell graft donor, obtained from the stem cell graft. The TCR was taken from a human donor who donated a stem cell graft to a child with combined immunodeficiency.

The CDR3 DNA follows: TGTGCCACCGTGACCTACGAGCAGTACTTC. The encoded protein is CATVTYEQYF. The V call is TRBV10-3, the J call TRBJ2-7; the D is unclear. The CDR3 consists of 10 residues. Germline CDR1 reads ENHRY; CDR2 reads SYGVKD. V dropped 10 bases and J dropped 2 bases, with 6 bases sitting between them.